This TCR beta chain stems from a study of T-cell memory formation after mild COVID-19 listed by TCRdb under 2021. With regard to the full study: TCR sequence clusters from the two donors were largely donor specific. The cohort was made up of two young adult volunteers, one female and one male, who were previously healthy. T-cell clones expanding and contracting after mild COVID-19 in two donors were tracked by longitudinal TCRalpha and TCRbeta repertoire sequencing.

As for this clonotype: Its recognized antigen is unknown. No per-base quality is available; no much larger clone lies one base away.

The listed sequencing device is Illumina NovaSeq 6000. TCRalpha and TCRbeta cDNA libraries were constructed by 5'RACE with constant-segment primers, with sample barcodes and unique molecular identifiers being introduced. RNA was extracted from every sample with Trizol reagent. Library amplification was performed in two PCR steps, and a second sample barcode and Illumina TruSeq adapters were introduced in the second step. Libraries were sequenced on an Illumina NovaSeq with 2 x 150 bp paired-end reads. The paper's processing steps were these. The reads were demultiplexed and collapsed into UMI-guided consensus sequences using migec v1.2.7. Using mixcr v2.1.11, UMI consensuses were aligned to TRA and TRB V and J templates and then assembled into clonotypes. Expanded or contracted clonotypes were those called significant by both edgeR and NoisET, with noise models trained on biological replicates. edgeR calls used a false discovery rate-adjusted p below 0.01 and a log2 fold-change threshold of 1. PCA with hierarchical clustering of max-normalized trajectories of the 1000 most abundant clonotypes was used as exploratory dynamics analysis. The CD4 or CD8 phenotype of responding clones was assigned using the separately sequenced CD4+ and CD8+ repertoires. Clones were called with MiXCR by TCRdb after fastp trimmed the public reads at Q25, and only in-frame beta chains were retained. Every distinct CDR3 protein forms one entry, paired with its most common genes and DNA. These V and J calls are TCRdb output, not the study's own analysis. For this sample there are 500,000 to 650,000 distinct CDR3 sequences; less than 25% appear just once. The ten biggest clones cover under 8.5% of the sample.

The full study reports these points: Clones contracting from day 15 to 85 had balanced CD4/CD8 phenotypes, while a second wave expanding from day 15 to 37 was biased towards CD4+. SARS-CoV-2 specificity was not confirmed for the second-wave clones peaking on day 37. Contracting CD4+ clones appeared mostly in the CM and EM memory subsets, whereas CD8+ clones were enriched in EMRA. Some responding clones were found in pre-infection memory, which suggests that pre-existing cross-reactive memory T cells took part in the SARS-CoV-2 response. Only a couple of mild cases were covered by the study, and larger cohorts that include severe cases with pre-infection samples were considered necessary.

Between the V and J ends, shortened by 7 bases and 6 bases respectively, the junction contains 13 bases. The CDR3 holds 12 amino acids from the cysteine to the phenylalanine. The CDR3 DNA has 36 bases and is translated from base 1. Ficoll-Paque density gradient centrifugation was the method used to isolate PBMCs. The rearranged segments are TRBV12-3 or TRBV12-4 and TRBJ2-7, with no confidently assigned D gene. Sequencing was performed on PBMCs or a T cell subset sorted from them (not recorded which). The receptor was isolated from an adult woman who had mild COVID-19 (a few samples of this study predate the infection). The sample titles of this study are shuffled in the database, so cell type and time point are left out; the donor was told from shared clones. Read as DNA, the sequence is TGTGCCAGCAAGAGCTTAATCGGCGAGCAGTACTTC. Its protein reads: CASKSLIGEQYF.